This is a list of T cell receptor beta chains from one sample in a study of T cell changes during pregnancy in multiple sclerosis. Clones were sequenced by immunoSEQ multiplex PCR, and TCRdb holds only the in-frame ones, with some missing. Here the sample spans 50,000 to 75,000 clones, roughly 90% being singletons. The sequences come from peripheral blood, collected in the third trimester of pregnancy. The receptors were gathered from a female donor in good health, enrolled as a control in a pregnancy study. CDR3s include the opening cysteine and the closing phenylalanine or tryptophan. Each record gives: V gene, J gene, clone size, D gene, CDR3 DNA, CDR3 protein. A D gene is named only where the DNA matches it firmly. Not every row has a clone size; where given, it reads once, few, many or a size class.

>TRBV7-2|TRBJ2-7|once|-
TGTGCCAGCAGCTCCTGGACAGCCTCCTACGAGCAGTACTTC
CASSSWTASYEQYF
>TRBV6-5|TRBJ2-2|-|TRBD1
TGTGCCAGCAGTTACGGACAGGAGCGACCCGGGGAGCTGTTTTTT
CASSYGQERPGELFF
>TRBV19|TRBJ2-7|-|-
TGTGCCAGTAGTTCCCTTGGGCAGCCTACCAACGAGCAGTACTTC
CASSSLGQPTNEQYF
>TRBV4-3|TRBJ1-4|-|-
TGCGCCAGCAGCCAAGGACAGGCCCAGGGGGAAAAACTGTTTTTT
CASSQGQAQGEKLFF
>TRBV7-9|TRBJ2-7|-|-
TGTGCCAGCAGCTTAGGACTATCCCTTGGCGAGCAGTACTTC
CASSLGLSLGEQYF
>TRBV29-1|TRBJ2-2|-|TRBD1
TGCAGCGTTGATGGGGACAGGGCTGGCGGGGAGCTGTTTTTT
CSVDGDRAGGELFF
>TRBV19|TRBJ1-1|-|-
TGTGCCAGTATCCCCCCGGCGGGGGCGGGCACTGAAGCTTTCTTT
CASIPPAGAGTEAFF
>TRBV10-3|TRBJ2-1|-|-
TGTGCCATCACCCCGACAGGAGCTCGACGGCTCGGCTCCTACAATGAGCAGTTCTTC
CAITPTGARRLGSYNEQFF
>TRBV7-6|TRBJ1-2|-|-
TGTGCCAGCAGCCCCCCCGGGGGGGGTAGAGGCTACACCTTC
CASSPPGGGRGYTF
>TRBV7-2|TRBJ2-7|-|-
TGTGCCAGCAGCTTAGAGCAGGGCTCCTACGAGCAGTACTTC
CASSLEQGSYEQYF
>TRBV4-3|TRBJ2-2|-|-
TGCGCCAGCAGCTTCCAGGGCAGCGGGGAGCTGTTTTTT
CASSFQGSGELFF
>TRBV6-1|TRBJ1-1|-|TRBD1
TGTGCCAGCAGTGGGGGACAGGCGAACACTGAAGCTTTCTTT
CASSGGQANTEAFF
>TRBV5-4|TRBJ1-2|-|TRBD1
TGTGCCAGCAGCCGGGACAGGGTCGATGGCTACACCTTC
CASSRDRVDGYTF
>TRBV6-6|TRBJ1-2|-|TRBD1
TGTGCCAGCAGTTACTACCGGACAGGGGAATATGGCTACACCTTC
CASSYYRTGEYGYTF
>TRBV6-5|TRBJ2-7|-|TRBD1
TGTGCCAGCAGTTACTCGGACAGGGGGCCCTACGAGCAGTACTTC
CASSYSDRGPYEQYF
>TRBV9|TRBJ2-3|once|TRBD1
TGTGCCAGCAGCGTTCGACAGGGTCGAGCGAGCACAGATACGCAGTATTTT
CASSVRQGRASTDTQYF
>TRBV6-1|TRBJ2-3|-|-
TGTGCCAGCGCCCTGGAGGGAGATACGCAGTATTTT
CASALEGDTQYF
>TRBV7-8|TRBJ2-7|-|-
TGTGCCAGCAGCTTAGCGTTCGGGCGGGGTCTCACCTACGAGCAGTACTTC
CASSLAFGRGLTYEQYF
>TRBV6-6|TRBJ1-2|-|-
TGTGCCAGCAAACCTAATCGGGTACATTTATACTATGGCTACACCTTC
CASKPNRVHLYYGYTF
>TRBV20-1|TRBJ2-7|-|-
TGCAGTGCTACGGACAACTACGAGCAGTACTTC
CSATDNYEQYF
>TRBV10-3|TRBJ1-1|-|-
TGTGCCATCAGTATACTGTCAGGGATAGGGGTGAACACTGAAGCTTTCTTT
CAISILSGIGVNTEAFF
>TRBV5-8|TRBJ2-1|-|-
TGTGCCAGCAGCTTGCTCCGACTAGTTTCGGACAATGAGCAGTTCTTC
CASSLLRLVSDNEQFF
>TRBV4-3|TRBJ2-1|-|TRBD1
TGCGCCAGCAGCCAGGCACGGACAGGGGGCGAATTCTTC
CASSQARTGGEFF
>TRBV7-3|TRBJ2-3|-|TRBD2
TGTGCCAGCAGCCCTGGACTAGCGGGAGATACGCAGTATTTT
CASSPGLAGDTQYF
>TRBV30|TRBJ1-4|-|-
TGTGCCTGGAGTGTACAGGGTCGGAAACTGTTTTTT
CAWSVQGRKLFF
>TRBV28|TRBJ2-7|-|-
TGTGCCAGCAGTGAGGTAGACGGGCAGTACTTC
CASSEVDGQYF
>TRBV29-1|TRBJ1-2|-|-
TGCAGCGTTCTGTTAGCTAACTATGGCTACACCTTC
CSVLLANYGYTF
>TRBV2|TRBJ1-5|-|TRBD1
TGTGCCAGCAGTTATTCGGGACAGGGAGAGCAGCCCCAGCATTTT
CASSYSGQGEQPQHF
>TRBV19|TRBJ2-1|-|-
TGTGCCAGTAGTACGAGGGTCAATGAGCAGTTCTTC
CASSTRVNEQFF
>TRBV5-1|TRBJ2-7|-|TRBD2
TGCGCCAGCAGCTTAGAGTCCGGGGAGGGTACCTACGAGCAGTACTTC
CASSLESGEGTYEQYF
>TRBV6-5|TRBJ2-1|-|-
TGTGCCAGCAAATTTCACTCGGGGAATGAGCAGTTCTTC
CASKFHSGNEQFF
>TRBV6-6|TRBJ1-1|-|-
TGTGCCAGCAGTTATCCCCGTGAGGGGAACACTGAAGCTTTCTTT
CASSYPREGNTEAFF
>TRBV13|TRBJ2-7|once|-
TGTGCCAGCAGCTTAGGCCCCCAGAGGCCCTACGAGCAGTACTTC
CASSLGPQRPYEQYF